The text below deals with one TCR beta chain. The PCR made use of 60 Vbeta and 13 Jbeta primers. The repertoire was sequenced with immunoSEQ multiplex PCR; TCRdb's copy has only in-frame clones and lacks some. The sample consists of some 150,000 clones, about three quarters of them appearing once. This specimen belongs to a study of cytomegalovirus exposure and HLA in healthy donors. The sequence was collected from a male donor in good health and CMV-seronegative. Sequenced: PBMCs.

The CDR3, as DNA: TGTGCCAGCTCACCCCTGGGAGCGGGGGGAGATACGCAGTATTTT. Protein sequence: CASSPLGAGGDTQYF. V is TRBV18 and J is TRBJ2-3, with 9 bases that match TRBD2. The CDR3 length is 15 residues. J was trimmed by 5 bases and V by 3 bases; bases with no gene match: 6. CDR1 is KGHSH, CDR2 LQKENI, per germline.